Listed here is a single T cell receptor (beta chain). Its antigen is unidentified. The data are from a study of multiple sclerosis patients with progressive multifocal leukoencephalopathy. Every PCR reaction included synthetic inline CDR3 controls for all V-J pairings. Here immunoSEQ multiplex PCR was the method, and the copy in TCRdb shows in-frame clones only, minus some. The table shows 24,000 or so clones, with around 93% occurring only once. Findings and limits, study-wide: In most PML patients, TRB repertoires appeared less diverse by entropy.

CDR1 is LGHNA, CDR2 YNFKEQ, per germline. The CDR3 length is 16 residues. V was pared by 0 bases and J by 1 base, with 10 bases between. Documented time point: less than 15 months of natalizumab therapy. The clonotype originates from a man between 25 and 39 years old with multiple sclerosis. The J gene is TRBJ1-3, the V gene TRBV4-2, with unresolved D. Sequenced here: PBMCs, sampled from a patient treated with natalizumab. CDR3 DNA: TGTGCCAGCAGCCAAGATCTTGGTAGGTCTGGAAACACCATATATTTT. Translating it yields CASSQDLGRSGNTIYF.